The 16 T cell receptor beta chains listed next were all sequenced from one sample in a study of blood T cell repertoires in COVID-19. Here immunoSEQ multiplex PCR was the method, and the copy in TCRdb shows in-frame clones only, minus some. This sample yields about 95,000 clones, of which over 70% are seen a single time; roughly 25% belongs to the top ten. Sequencing was done on a sample of peripheral blood. The source is an elderly man with active or convalescent COVID-19.

The sample holds one count of this clone. The V call is TRBV7-9, the J call TRBJ1-1, with TRBD1 as a possible D gene (6 bases). Germline V gene sequence: CDR1 SEHNR, CDR2 FQNEAQ (reference sequence). This CDR3 has 14 amino acids. Between the trimmed V and J ends, which lost 5 bases and 7 bases, there was a span of 17 bases. The CDR3 bases are TGTGCCAGCAGCCAAGGGACACCCAACTATGAAGCTTTCTTT. Translated, it gives CASSQGTPNYEAFF.

V usage is TRBV15 and J usage is TRBJ1-6, with 10 bases aligning to TRBD1. The CDR3 covers 15 residues. The J segment lost 9 bases and the V segment lost 3 bases, leaving 5 bases of the junction unmatched. Germline-derived CDR1 and CDR2 are LNHNV and YYDKDF (reference sequence). In nucleotides, the CDR3 is TGTGCCACCAGCAGCCTAAGACAGGGGGCTTCACCCCTCCACTTT. It translates to CATSSLRQGASPLHF. The full variable domain, in which reference TRBV15 and TRBJ1-6 provide the parts outside the CDR3, is DAMVIQNPRYQVTQFGKPVTLSCSQTLNHNVMYWYQQKSSQAPKLLFHYYDKDFNNEADTPDNFQSRRPNTSFCFLDIRSPGLGDTAMYLCATSSLRQGASPLHFGNGTRLTVT.

The chain combines TRBV11-2 with TRBJ2-7; TRBD1 might be the D (5 bases). The CDR3 is 13 amino acids. The germline V gene encodes CDR1 SGHAT and CDR2 FQNNGV. The V end lost 3 bases, the J end lost 2 bases, and 8 bases lay between the germline ends. The CDR3 loop is CASSFRETYEQYF. Written as DNA, the CDR3 is TGTGCCAGCAGCTTCAGGGAAACCTACGAGCAGTACTTC.

The V gene is TRBV28, the J gene TRBJ1-6; TRBD1 is a possible D gene (5 bases). Per germline, CDR1 MDHEN and CDR2 SYDVKM. This CDR3 region has 12 residues. V was shortened by 5 bases and J by 12 bases, with 11 bases between the two germline ends. The CDR3 DNA reads as TGTGCCAGCAGTCCGCTCAGGGAACCCCTCCACTTT. It codes for CASSPLREPLHF.

J is TRBJ1-1 and V is TRBV20-1; D gene uncertain. The CDR3 contains 14 residues. CDR1 and CDR2 (germline): DFQATT, SNEGSKA (reference sequence). Trimming pared 3 bases from V and 3 bases from J, leaving 14 bases between. DNA for the CDR3: TGCAGTGCTAGTCCCGCCGGGAGGGACACTGAAGCTTTCTTT. Protein sequence: CSASPAGRDTEAFF.

This clone was observed a few times. The chain links TRBV6-5 to TRBJ1-6, with 11 bases identical to TRBD1. CDR1 and CDR2 (germline): MNHEY, SVGAGI. The junction had 6 bases not matched to a gene; V was cut back by 7 bases and J by 10 bases. This CDR3 is built from 14 residues. The DNA for the CDR3 is TGTGCCAGCACCGGGGGACAGGGGGAGTCACCCCTCCACTTT. Its protein product is CASTGGQGESPLHF.

The V and J genes are TRBV5-1 and TRBJ2-5; D may be TRBD2 (6 bases). Germline V gene sequence: CDR1 SGHRS, CDR2 YFSETQ. The V end lost 4 bases, the J end lost 2 bases, and 18 bases lay between the germline ends. CDR3 length: 16 amino acids. CDR3 in amino acids: CASSGGEHTKQETQYF. CDR3 sequence (DNA): TGCGCCAGCAGCGGAGGGGAGCATACCAAACAAGAGACCCAGTACTTC.

This clone was seen a few times. Here the CDR3 reads CASSPAMNTGELFF. CDR3 coding DNA: TGTGCCAGCAGCCCCGCTATGAACACCGGGGAGCTGTTTTTT. V gene TRBV7-3 combines with J gene TRBJ2-2; no clear D gene. Germline V lookup: CDR1 SGHTA, CDR2 FQGTGA. The V gene lost 5 bases and the J gene lost 1 base, with 8 bases spanning the gap. This CDR3 contains 14 residues.

This sequence joins TRBV5-4 and TRBJ2-3, with a weak D call TRBD1 (5 bases). V dropped 4 bases and J dropped 2 bases, with 14 bases sitting between them. CDR3 length: 15 amino acids. Germline CDR1 is SGHNT and CDR2 is YYREEE (reference sequence). CDR3 nucleotides: TGTGCCAGCAGCAAGACCCCGACAGCCACAGATACGCAGTATTTT. Translating gives CASSKTPTATDTQYF. The complete variable domain, with remaining parts taken from reference TRBV5-4 and TRBJ2-3, reads ETGVTQSPTHLIKTRGQQVTLRCSSQSGHNTVSWYQQALGQGPQFIFQYYREEENGRGNFPPRFSGLQFPNYSSELNVNALELDDSALYLCASSKTPTATDTQYFGPGTRLTVL.

This chain uses TRBV5-5 with TRBJ1-4; D remains ambiguous. This CDR3 contains 15 residues. Germline CDR1 and CDR2: SGHKS and YYEKEE (reference sequence). Trimming stripped 3 bases from V and 0 bases from J, with 9 bases between. CDR3: CASSSGISTNEKLFF. The CDR3 DNA sequence: TGTGCCAGCAGCTCGGGGATCTCAACTAATGAAAAACTGTTTTTT.

The rearrangement joins TRBV19 to TRBJ2-5, with 9 bases lining up with TRBD1. Unmatched junction bases numbered 7, after V lost 6 bases and J lost 5 bases. Germline V CDR1 and CDR2: LNHDA, SQIVND (reference sequence). The CDR3 covers 14 residues. This chain's CDR3 is CASRNTGGGETQYF. The CDR3 DNA is TGTGCCAGTAGGAATACAGGGGGCGGGGAGACCCAGTACTTC.

The chain links TRBV7-9 to TRBJ1-1, with D tentatively TRBD1 (6 bases). The CDR3 has 15 amino acids. V was clipped by 5 bases and J by 3 bases, with 16 bases between them. Germline V gene sequence: CDR1 SEHNR, CDR2 FQNEAQ (reference sequence). The CDR3 loop reads CASSPGQGFDTEAFF. CDR3 nucleotide sequence: TGTGCCAGCAGCCCCGGCCAGGGGTTCGACACTGAAGCTTTCTTT.

The chain carries TRBV4-3 and TRBJ1-3; possible D gene TRBD1, 5 bases. There are 14 residues in the CDR3. Trimming left V 3 bases short and J 2 bases short, with 8 bases between. CDR1 and CDR2 (germline): LGHNA, YSLEER. CDR3 residues: CASSHGRAGNTIYF. The CDR3 DNA sequence: TGCGCCAGCAGCCACGGCAGGGCTGGAAACACCATATATTTT.

The chain carries TRBV5-5 and TRBJ2-1; TRBD2 might be the D (6 bases). Germline lookup yields CDR1 SGHKS and CDR2 YYEKEE (reference sequence). With 0 bases removed from V and 8 bases from J, the gap between germline ends came to 18 bases. This CDR3 spans 16 amino acids. Written as DNA, the CDR3 is TGTGCCAGCAGCTTGGATCGGCCAGGGAGGACTGATGAGCAGTTCTTC. Translating it yields CASSLDRPGRTDEQFF.

The chain uses TRBV2 and TRBJ1-2; TRBD1 aligns across 9 bases. CDR1 and CDR2 from the germline V gene are SNHLY and FYNNEI. The CDR3 length is 16 residues. J was trimmed by 4 bases and V by 3 bases; bases with no gene match: 9. CDR3 region: CASSDSYTGGGYGYTF. In DNA, the CDR3 is TGTGCCAGCAGTGACTCCTACACAGGGGGCGGCTATGGCTACACCTTC. Filled out from reference TRBV2 and TRBJ1-2, the complete variable domain reads EPEVTQTPSHQVTQMGQEVILRCVPISNHLYFYWYRQILGQKVEFLVSFYNNEISEKSEIFDDQFSVERPDGSNFTLKIRSTKLEDSAMYFCASSDSYTGGGYGYTFGSGTRLTVV.

The V and J genes are TRBV30 and TRBJ1-2; 7 nucleotides align to TRBD1. Trimming cost V 4 bases and J 7 bases; bases outside gene matches: 3. The germline V gene encodes CDR1 GTSNPN and CDR2 SVGIG (reference sequence). There are 11 residues in the CDR3. CDR3: CAWTRGTGYTF. DNA of the CDR3: TGTGCCTGGACCAGGGGGACTGGCTACACCTTC.